One sample yielded the 17 T cell receptor beta chains listed below, sequenced in a study of T cell responses to AZD1222 COVID-19 vaccine. The data were produced by immunoSEQ multiplex PCR, yet TCRdb's version contains in-frame clones alone and is incomplete. The sample lists some 150,000 clones; more than 85% were seen once. Here the sequenced sample was peripheral blood, taken 28 days after the second AZD1222 dose. These receptor sequences come from an adult who received the AZD1222 COVID-19 vaccine.

This chain joins TRBV28 and TRBJ1-5; the match to TRBD1 covers 9 bases. Germline V gene data show CDR1 as MDHEN and CDR2 as SYDVKM. The CDR3 spans 17 residues. Trimming took 5 bases from V and 1 from J; bases not matched to a gene: 9. CDR3 region: CASSLLGGQGSNQPQHF. CDR3 coding DNA: TGTGCCAGCAGTCTCCTCGGGGGACAGGGAAGCAATCAGCCCCAGCATTTT. Filled out from reference TRBV28 and TRBJ1-5, the complete variable domain reads DVKVTQSSRYLVKRTGEKVFLECVQDMDHENMFWYRQDPGLGLRLIYFSYDVKMKEKGDIPEGYSVSREKKERFSLILESASTNQTSMYLCASSLLGGQGSNQPQHFGDGTRLSIL.

This clone was found once. This chain joins TRBV19 and TRBJ1-1; perhaps TRBD1 as D (5 bases). V was pared by 4 bases and J by 3 bases, with 18 bases between. Looked up from germline, CDR1 is LNHDA and CDR2 is SQIVND (reference sequence). The CDR3 consists of 16 residues. The CDR3 coding sequence is TGTGCCAGTAGTAAGGGAAAAACTGCGGGGGACACTGAAGCTTTCTTT. Translated: CASSKGKTAGDTEAFF.

The CDR3: CASSLVEGREKLFF. CDR3 bases: TGTGCCAGCAGTTTAGTGGAGGGGAGGGAAAAACTGTTTTTT. J is TRBJ1-4 and V is TRBV28, with D maybe TRBD1 (5 bases). CDR1 is MDHEN, CDR2 SYDVKM, per germline. The length of the CDR3 is 14 residues. Deletions cut 2 bases from V and 8 bases from J, with 12 bases between.

The chain carries TRBV3-1 (or the pseudogene TRBV3-2) and TRBJ2-3; D might be TRBD2 (5 bases). This CDR3 contains 17 residues. Germline CDR1 reads LGHDT; CDR2 reads YNNKEL (reference sequence). V lost 0 bases and J 0 bases, leaving 13 bases between the germline ends. This CDR3 is CASSQDLGDRSTDTQYF. The CDR3 bases are TGTGCCAGCAGCCAAGATCTCGGGGATCGAAGCACAGATACGCAGTATTTT.

This clone is a singleton in its sample. CDR3 amino acids: CASSLGRTGLIDSNQPQHF. The CDR3 DNA reads as TGTGCCAGCAGCTTGGGGAGGACAGGGCTAATCGATAGCAATCAGCCCCAGCATTTT. The V call is TRBV5-6, the J call TRBJ1-5, with TRBD1 matching over 8 bases. The CDR3 is 19 residues long. Per the germline V gene, CDR1 is SGHDT and CDR2 is YYEEEE. The J segment lost 0 bases and the V segment lost 0 bases, leaving 11 bases of the junction unmatched.

In the case of this clone: The sample holds other DNA sequences that translate to the same CDR3. This rearrangement joins TRBV19 to TRBJ2-1, with 8 bases identical to TRBD2. The V and J ends lost 1 base and 7 bases, in that order; junction bases with no gene match: 6. The germline V gene has CDR1 LNHDA and CDR2 SQIVND (reference sequence). CDR3 length: 15 amino acids. The CDR3 here is CASSIGAGVVNEQFF. In nucleotides, the CDR3 is TGTGCCAGTAGTATAGGAGCGGGAGTTGTTAATGAGCAGTTCTTC.

A single count supports this clone. The chain employs TRBV4-1 and TRBJ1-4; 10 nucleotides line up with TRBD1. Germline assignment: CDR1 MGHRA and CDR2 YSYEKL. Trimming cost V 4 bases and J 8 bases; bases outside gene matches: 10. The CDR3 spans 16 residues. CDR3 coding DNA: TGCGCCAGCAGCCTTGAATGGACAGGGGGACCAGAAAAACTGTTTTTT. Protein product: CASSLEWTGGPEKLFF.

This clone has only a few counts. The chain is built from TRBV19 and TRBJ2-7; D might be TRBD2 (5 bases). CDR3 size: 13 residues. V was cut by 2 bases and J by 3 bases, with 8 bases left in between. Per germline, CDR1 LNHDA and CDR2 SQIVND (reference sequence). The CDR3 DNA sequence: TGTGCCAGTAGTATATATGAGGGCTACGAGCAGTACTTC. This encodes CASSIYEGYEQYF.

The chain carries TRBV4-1 and TRBJ1-4; a weak D match, TRBD1 (6 bases). The V gene lost 4 bases and the J gene lost 0 bases, with 18 bases spanning the gap. The germline V gene encodes CDR1 MGHRA and CDR2 YSYEKL. The CDR3 extends over 18 amino acids. CDR3 sequence reads: CASSRGQPTKATNEKLFF. For the CDR3, the DNA is TGCGCCAGCAGCCGAGGACAGCCGACCAAAGCAACTAATGAAAAACTGTTTTTT.

The rearrangement joins TRBV5-1 to TRBJ1-6; TRBD1 is a possible D gene (5 bases). The CDR3 is made up of 17 amino acids. V was trimmed by 0 bases and J by 7 bases, leaving 17 bases between them. Germline lookup yields CDR1 SGHRS and CDR2 YFSETQ. The CDR3 loop reads CASSLASGSGGNSPLHF. As DNA, the CDR3 is TGCGCCAGCAGCTTGGCGAGTGGCTCGGGGGGAAATTCACCCCTCCACTTT.

The genes are TRBV4-1 and TRBJ2-1; possibly TRBD2 for D (6 bases). Germline lookup yields CDR1 MGHRA and CDR2 YSYEKL. Trimming left V 8 bases short and J 5 bases short, with 13 bases between. The CDR3 is made up of 13 amino acids. CDR3 bases: TGCGCCAGCGTAGGAGGGGCTAACAATGAGCAGTTCTTC. Its protein is CASVGGANNEQFF.

The gene calls are TRBV28 and TRBJ2-7; D tentatively fits TRBD1 or TRBD2 (5 bases each). Trimming stripped 4 bases from V and 4 bases from J, with 14 bases between. Germline-derived CDR1 and CDR2 are MDHEN and SYDVKM. The CDR3 loop spans 14 amino acids. CDR3 in amino acids: CASSWGRGGYEQYF. CDR3 in DNA: TGTGCCAGCAGTTGGGGTCGGGGCGGATACGAGCAGTACTTC.

The V call is TRBV6-5, the J call TRBJ2-7; tentatively, D is TRBD2 (6 bases). Trimming pared 6 bases from V and 1 base from J, leaving 13 bases between. The CDR3 totals 14 residues. Germline CDR1 and CDR2: MNHEY and SVGAGI. The CDR3 spells CASSGDRGSYEQYF. CDR3 DNA: TGTGCCAGCAGCGGGGACCGGGGGTCCTACGAGCAGTACTTC.

The chain links TRBV6-5 to TRBJ1-1; a weak D match, TRBD1 (5 bases). The ends were cut back, 6 bases at V and 1 base at J, with 12 bases in the middle. CDR3 length: 14 residues. The V gene's germline CDR1 is MNHEY and CDR2 SVGAGI. The CDR3 nucleotides are TGTGCCAGCAGCCCCGCGGGGCAGAACACTGAAGCTTTCTTT. It yields the protein CASSPAGQNTEAFF.

This chain joins TRBV15 and TRBJ2-2, with 8 bases identical to TRBD1. From germline, CDR1 is LNHNV and CDR2 YYDKDF (reference sequence). This CDR3 comprises 16 residues. V lost 1 base and J lost 6; bases outside the gene matches: 7. As DNA, the CDR3 is TGTGCCACCAGCAGAGCCCGCAGGGGGCGTTCCGGGGAGCTGTTTTTT. As protein: CATSRARRGRSGELFF.

The chain links TRBV2 to TRBJ1-2; D may be TRBD1 (6 bases). CDR3 length equals 14 residues. Germline CDR1 and CDR2: SNHLY and FYNNEI. The V gene lost 3 bases and the J gene lost 1 base, with 9 bases spanning the gap. The CDR3: CASSEWDNNYGYTF. As DNA, the CDR3 is TGTGCCAGCAGTGAGTGGGACAATAACTATGGCTACACCTTC.

The chain is built from TRBV19 and TRBJ1-1; possibly TRBD1 for D (5 bases). The CDR3 loop spans 15 amino acids. Germline V gene lookup returns CDR1 LNHDA and CDR2 SQIVND (reference sequence). Between the trimmed V and J ends, which lost 3 bases and 0 bases, there was a span of 11 bases. In nucleotides, the CDR3 is TGTGCCAGTAGTATCTTGAAGGGGATGAACACTGAAGCTTTCTTT. Translating gives CASSILKGMNTEAFF.